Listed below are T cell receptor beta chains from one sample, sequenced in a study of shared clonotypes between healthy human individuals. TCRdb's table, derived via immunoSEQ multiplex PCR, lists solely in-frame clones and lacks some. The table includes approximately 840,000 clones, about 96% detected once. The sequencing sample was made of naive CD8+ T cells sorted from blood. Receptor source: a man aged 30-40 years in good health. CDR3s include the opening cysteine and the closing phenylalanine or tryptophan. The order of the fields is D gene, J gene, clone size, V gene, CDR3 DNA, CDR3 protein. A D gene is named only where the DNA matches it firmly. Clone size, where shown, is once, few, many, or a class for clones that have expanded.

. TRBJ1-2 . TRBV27 TGTGCCAGCAGTTTAAGGACACCAGGCCACTATGGCTACACCTTC CASSLRTPGHYGYTF
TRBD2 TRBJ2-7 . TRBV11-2 TGTGCCAGCAGCTCGACTAGCGGGGAGGTCTACGAGCAGTACTTC CASSSTSGEVYEQYF
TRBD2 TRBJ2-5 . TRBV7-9 TGTGCCAGCAGTCAAGGACTAGCGGGACAAGAGACCCAGTACTTC CASSQGLAGQETQYF
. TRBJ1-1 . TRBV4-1 TGCGCCAGCAGCCAAGGGGGAACTGGAGCGAGAACTGAAGCTTTCTTT CASSQGGTGARTEAFF
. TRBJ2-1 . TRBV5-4 TGTGCCAGCAGCTTGTGGGGGAGGAGGGATGAGCAGTTCTTC CASSLWGRRDEQFF
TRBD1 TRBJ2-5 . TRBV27 TGTGCCAGCAGGCAAGGGGGCCCGATTGAGGGTCAGTACTTC CASRQGGPIEGQYF
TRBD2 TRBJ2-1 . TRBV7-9 TGTGCCAGCAGCCAGGGACTAGCGATCTACAATGAGCAGTTCTTC CASSQGLAIYNEQFF
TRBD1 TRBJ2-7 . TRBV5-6 TGTGCCAGCAGCTATGGGACAGGAAAGTACGAGCAGTACTTC CASSYGTGKYEQYF
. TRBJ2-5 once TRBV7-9 TGTGCCAGCAGCGAATACAGTAACCAAGAGACCCAGTACTTC CASSEYSNQETQYF
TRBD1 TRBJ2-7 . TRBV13 TGTGCCAGCAGCTTCCGCGGGACAGGGATATCCTACGAGCAGTACTTC CASSFRGTGISYEQYF
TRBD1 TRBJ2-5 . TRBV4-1 TGCGCCAGCGGGGACAGGAACCAAGAGACCCAGTACTTC CASGDRNQETQYF
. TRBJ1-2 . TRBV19 TGTGCCAGTAGTATGGGGGTGACTAACTATGGCTACACCTTC CASSMGVTNYGYTF
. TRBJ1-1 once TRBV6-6 TGTGCCAGCAGTTACTCGACGGGGACTGAAGCTTTCTTT CASSYSTGTEAFF
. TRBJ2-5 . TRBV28 TGTGCCAGCAGTTTAATGACCGGGAGTCTCCAAGAGACCCAGTACTTC CASSLMTGSLQETQYF
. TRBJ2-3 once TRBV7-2 TGTGCCAGCAGCTTCCCCATTTCGAAATTTGGCACAGATACGCAGTATTTT CASSFPISKFGTDTQYF
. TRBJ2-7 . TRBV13 TGTGCCAGCAGCTTAAGGGACTTCCCCTACGAGCAGTACTTC CASSLRDFPYEQYF
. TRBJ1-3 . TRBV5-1 TGCGCCAGCAGCTTGGAGGCTGAGAGCTCTGGAAACACCATATATTTT CASSLEAESSGNTIYF
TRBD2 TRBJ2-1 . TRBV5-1 TGCGCCAGCAGCTTGCTTTCGGGAGGGCTGAGCTCCTACAATGAGCAGTTCTTC CASSLLSGGLSSYNEQFF
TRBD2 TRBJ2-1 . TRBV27 TGTGCCAGCAGTGGACTAGCGGGAGCACGTGAGCAGTTCTTC CASSGLAGAREQFF
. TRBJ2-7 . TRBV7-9 TGTGCCAGCAGCCACCGGACAGAGCCCTACGAGCAGTACTTC CASSHRTEPYEQYF
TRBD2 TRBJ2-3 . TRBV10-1 TGCGCCAGCAGTGCGTCGCTAGCGGGAGAATGGGATACGCAGTATTTT CASSASLAGEWDTQYF
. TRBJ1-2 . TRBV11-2 TGTGCCAGCAGCCACAGCTATGGCTACACCTTC CASSHSYGYTF
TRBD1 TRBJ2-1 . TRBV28 TGTGCCAGCAGTTTATACAGGGGGAGCTCCTACAATGAGCAGTTCTTC CASSLYRGSSYNEQFF
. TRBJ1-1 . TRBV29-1 TGCAGCGTGCGACTGGAGGGGCGAGGCACTGAAGCTTTCTTT CSVRLEGRGTEAFF
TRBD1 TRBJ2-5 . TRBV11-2 TGTGCCAGCAGCGCGGACAGGGAGCAAGAGACCCAGTACTTC CASSADREQETQYF
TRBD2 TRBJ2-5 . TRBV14 TGTGCCAGCAGCCGGACTAGCGGGAGGCAAGGGATCCAAGAGACCCAGTACTTC CASSRTSGRQGIQETQYF
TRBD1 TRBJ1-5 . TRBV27 TGTGCCAGCAGTCCTGACGAGACAGGGGTATTGCGGCCCCAGCATTTT CASSPDETGVLRPQHF
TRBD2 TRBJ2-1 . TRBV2 TGTGCCAGCAGAGGACTAGCGGGAGACAATGAGCAGTTCTTC CASRGLAGDNEQFF
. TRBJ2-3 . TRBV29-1 TGCACCTCGGGCCGGACAGATACGCAGTATTTT CTSGRTDTQYF
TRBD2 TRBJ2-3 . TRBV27 TGTGCCAGCGGACAACCGGGAGGGCCGGTACACCCAAGCACAGATACGCAGTATTTT CASGQPGGPVHPSTDTQYF
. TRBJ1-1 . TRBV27 TGTGCCAGCAGTTTATCAGGGAGAGCTTTCTTT CASSLSGRAFF
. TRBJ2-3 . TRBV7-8 TGTGCCAGCAGCGCCTGGGGTGGCTCGCGCAACGCAGATACGCAGTATTTT CASSAWGGSRNADTQYF
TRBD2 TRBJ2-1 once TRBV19 TGTGCCAGTGGTCTAGCGGGAGGACTCAATGAGCAGTTCTTC CASGLAGGLNEQFF
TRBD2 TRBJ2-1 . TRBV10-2 TGCGCCAGCAATGGAGCCGAGCGGGGTGAGCAGTTCTTC CASNGAERGEQFF
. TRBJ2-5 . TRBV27 TGTGCCAGCAGTTTATTAGGGTGGGATGAGACCCAGTACTTC CASSLLGWDETQYF
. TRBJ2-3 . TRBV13 TGTGCCAGCAGCTCCATAGGGACGGATAGCACAGATACGCAGTATTTT CASSSIGTDSTDTQYF
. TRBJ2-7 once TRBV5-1 TGCGCCAGCAGCAGCCGGGGTCGAAAGGACGAGCAGTACTTC CASSSRGRKDEQYF
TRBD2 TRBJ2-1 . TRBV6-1 TGTGCCGCCGGGACTAGCATTCCGGGCAATGAGCAGTTCTTC CAAGTSIPGNEQFF
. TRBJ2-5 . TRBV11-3 TGTGCCAGCAGCTCGACAAGGATAGGGGACGGGACCCAGTACTTC CASSSTRIGDGTQYF
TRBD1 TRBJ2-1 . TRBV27 TGTGCCAGCAGTTTGGGGACAGCTGTCTACAATGAGCAGTTCTTC CASSLGTAVYNEQFF
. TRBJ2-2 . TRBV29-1 TGCAGCGCTAGACAGATACCCACCGGGGAGCTGTTTTTT CSARQIPTGELFF
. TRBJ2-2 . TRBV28 TGTGCCAGCAGTCAACCTAGACTAAACACCGGGGAGCTGTTTTTT CASSQPRLNTGELFF
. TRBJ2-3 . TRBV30 TGTGCCTATGACGGAGATACGCAGTATTTT CAYDGDTQYF
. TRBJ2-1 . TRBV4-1 TGCGCCAGCAGCCAAGCGGAGTTTCAGTACAATGAGCAGTTCTTC CASSQAEFQYNEQFF
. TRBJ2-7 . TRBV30 TGTGCCTGGAGTTGGACCGGGTTGGAGCAGTACTTC CAWSWTGLEQYF
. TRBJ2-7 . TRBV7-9 TGTGCCAGCAGCGCTCGGACGGGAACCTACGAGCAGTACTTC CASSARTGTYEQYF